This passage covers 10 T cell receptor beta chains from one sample sequenced in a study of regulatory T cells in long-lasting Graves disease. Time point reported: newly diagnosed GD, antithyroid drugs for less than 3 months. PBMC-extracted RNA yielded the TCR library. iRepertoire HTBI primers and Arm-PCR of CDR3 regions built TCR beta libraries. TCRdb ran MiXCR on the multiplex PCR reads and lists one entry per CDR3 protein. The sample includes 450,000 to 700,000 distinct CDR3 sequences, roughly 14% of them seen just once. The same sample was also used in a study of T cells in Graves' hyperthyroidism and ophthalmopathy.

This material consisted of peripheral blood mononuclear cells (PBMCs), taken at new diagnosis, from a patient treated with antithyroid drugs. The receptors were gathered from a young man with Graves disease.

This clonotype has ten or more counts. The V gene is TRBV28, the J gene TRBJ2-1; 12 positions match TRBD2. The junction had 10 bases not matched to a gene; V was cut back by 6 bases and J by 10 bases. This CDR3 has 15 residues. Per the germline V gene, CDR1 is MDHEN and CDR2 is SYDVKM. The CDR3 is CASSGRTSGMEEQFF. The CDR3 region has the DNA TGTGCCAGCAGCGGTCGGACTAGCGGGATGGAAGAGCAGTTCTTC.

This clonotype was observed many times. The chain links TRBV7-9 to TRBJ2-1; TRBD2 aligns across 9 bases. With V trimmed by 5 bases and J by 6 bases, 11 bases remained unmatched. The germline CDR1 and CDR2 sequences are SEHNR and FQNEAQ (reference sequence). The CDR3 loop spans 16 amino acids. CDR3 amino acids: CASSRRGGLASNEQFF. DNA for the CDR3: TGTGCCAGCAGCAGAAGGGGCGGACTAGCGTCCAATGAGCAGTTCTTC.

This clonotype was detected ten times or more. The J gene is TRBJ2-5, the V gene TRBV12-3 or TRBV12-4; D ambiguous. The V end was cut by 6 bases, the J end by 1 base, with 3 bases between. This CDR3 has 11 residues. The CDR3: CASSSQETQYF. The DNA for the CDR3 is TGTGCCAGCAGCTCCCAAGAGACCCAGTACTTC.

CDR3 region: CASSYSTTLHPTYNEQFF. CDR3 bases: TGTGCCAGCAGTTACTCGACTACTTTACATCCAACCTACAATGAGCAGTTCTTC. The chain is built from TRBV6-5 and TRBJ2-1; maybe TRBD2 (5 bases). Germline values: CDR1 MNHEY, CDR2 SVGAGI. This CDR3 is 18 amino acids long. Trimming shortened V by 0 bases and J by 2 bases, and 17 bases separated the two germline ends.

The chain uses TRBV29-1 and TRBJ2-7; D possibly corresponds to TRBD1 (6 bases). CDR3 size: 13 residues. V lost 1 base, J lost 2 bases, and 9 bases lay in between. Germline V gives CDR1 SQVTM, CDR2 ANQGSEA. The DNA for the CDR3 is TGCAGCGTTGAAGGGGGACACACCTACGAGCAGTACTTC. Protein product: CSVEGGHTYEQYF.

This clonotype appeared many times. The chain recombines TRBV6-1 with TRBJ1-5; D ambiguous. With 4 bases removed from V and 13 bases from J, the gap between germline ends came to 11 bases. CDR3 length: 11 amino acids. Germline V gene data show CDR1 as MNHNS and CDR2 as SASEGT. The CDR3 sequence is CASSVSRVQHF. The DNA of the CDR3 is TGTGCCAGCAGTGTCTCCCGGGTTCAGCATTTT.

This chain joins TRBV5-1 and TRBJ2-5; the match to TRBD2 covers 10 bases. Germline CDR1 SGHRS, CDR2 YFSETQ. CDR3 length: 15 residues. V shed 4 bases, J shed 0 bases, and the junction held 3 bases outside the gene matches. The CDR3 nucleotides are TGCGCCAGCAGCAACCTAGCGGGAGACCAAGAGACCCAGTACTTC. It translates to CASSNLAGDQETQYF.

V and J are TRBV9 and TRBJ2-1, with 8 bases fitting TRBD1. The germline gives CDR1 SGDLS, CDR2 YYNGEE. The CDR3 covers 16 residues. The V gene end was trimmed by 4 bases and the J gene end by 0 bases; junction bases not matched to a gene: 6. CDR3 loop: CASSRRDRSSYNEQFF. The CDR3 DNA follows: TGTGCCAGCAGCCGCCGGGACAGGAGCTCCTACAATGAGCAGTTCTTC.

This rearrangement joins TRBV7-9 to TRBJ1-1; no reliable D call. V gave up 6 bases and J gave up 3 bases, with 11 bases separating them. Germline V CDR1 and CDR2: SEHNR, FQNEAQ (reference sequence). The CDR3 sequence is 13 residues long. The CDR3, as DNA: TGTGCCAGCAGAACTAACATAGACACTGAAGCTTTCTTT. Translated: CASRTNIDTEAFF.

A note on this clonotype: Possible read error: a much larger clone is one base away. The chain has TRBV4-1 and TRBJ2-1; D may be TRBD1 (6 bases). Germline V gives CDR1 MGHRA, CDR2 YSYEKL. This CDR3 is 15 amino acids long. The CDR3 sequence: CANSQAGQTYNEQFF. CDR3 DNA sequence: TGCGCCAACAGCCAAGCCGGACAGACCTACAATGAGCAGTTCTTC.